The present TCR beta chain was sequenced within a study of control samples from healthy donors and cancer patients. The assay was immunoSEQ multiplex PCR, and TCRdb's table has in-frame clones only and misses some. The sample consists of under 450,000 clones, 90% of them appearing once. The CDR3 consists of 14 residues. Looked up from germline, CDR1 is MDHEN and CDR2 is SYDVKM. V lost 6 bases, J lost 7 bases, and 8 bases stayed unmatched. The chain has TRBV28 and TRBJ1-5; 8 bases agree with TRBD1. The receptor's source is a man aged 40-49 years with head and neck cancer. Sequencing input: PBMCs. CDR3 bases: TGTGCCAGCAGCGCAAGACAGGGGCGGCAGCCCCAGCATTTT. It yields the protein CASSARQGRQPQHF.